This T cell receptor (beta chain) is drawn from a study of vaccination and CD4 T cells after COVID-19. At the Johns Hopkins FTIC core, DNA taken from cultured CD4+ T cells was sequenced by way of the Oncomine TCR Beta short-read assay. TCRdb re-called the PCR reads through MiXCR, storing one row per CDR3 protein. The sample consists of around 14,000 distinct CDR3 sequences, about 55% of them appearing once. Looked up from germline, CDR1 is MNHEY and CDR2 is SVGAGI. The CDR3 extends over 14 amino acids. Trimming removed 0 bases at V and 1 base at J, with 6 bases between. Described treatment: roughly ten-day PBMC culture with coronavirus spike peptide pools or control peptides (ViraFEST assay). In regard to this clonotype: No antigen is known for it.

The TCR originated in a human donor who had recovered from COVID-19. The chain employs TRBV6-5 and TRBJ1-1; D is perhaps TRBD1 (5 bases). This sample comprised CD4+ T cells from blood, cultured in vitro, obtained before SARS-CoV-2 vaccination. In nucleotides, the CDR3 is TGTGCCAGCAGTTACTCTACAGGGAACACTGAAGCTTTCTTT. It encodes CASSYSTGNTEAFF.